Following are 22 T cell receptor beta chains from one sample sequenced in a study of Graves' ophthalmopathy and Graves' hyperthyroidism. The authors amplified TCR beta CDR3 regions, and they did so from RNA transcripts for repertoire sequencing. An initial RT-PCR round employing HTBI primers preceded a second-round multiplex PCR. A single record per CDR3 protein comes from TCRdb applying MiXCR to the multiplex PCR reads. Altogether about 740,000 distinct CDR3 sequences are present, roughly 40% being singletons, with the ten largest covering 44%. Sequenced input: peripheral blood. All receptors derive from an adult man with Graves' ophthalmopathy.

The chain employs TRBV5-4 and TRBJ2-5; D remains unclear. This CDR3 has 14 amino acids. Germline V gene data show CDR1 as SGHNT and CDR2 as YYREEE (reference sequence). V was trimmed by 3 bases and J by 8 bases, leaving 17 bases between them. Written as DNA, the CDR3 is TGTGCCAGCAGCTCGATTATAGACGGCGGCACCCAGTACTTC. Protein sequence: CASSSIIDGGTQYF.

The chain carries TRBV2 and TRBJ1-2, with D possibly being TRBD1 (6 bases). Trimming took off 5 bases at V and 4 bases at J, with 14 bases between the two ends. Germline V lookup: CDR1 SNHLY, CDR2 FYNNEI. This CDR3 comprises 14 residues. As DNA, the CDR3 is TGTGCCAGCAGTTACGTTTCAGGGGCCTATGGCTACACCTTC. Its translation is CASSYVSGAYGYTF.

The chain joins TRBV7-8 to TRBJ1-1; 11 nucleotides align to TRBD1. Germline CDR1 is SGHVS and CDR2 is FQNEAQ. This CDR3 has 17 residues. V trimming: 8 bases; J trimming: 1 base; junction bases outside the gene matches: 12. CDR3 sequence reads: CASARRDRGLRNTEAFF. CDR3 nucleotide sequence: TGTGCCAGCGCGCGCCGGGACAGGGGGTTGAGGAACACTGAAGCTTTCTTT.

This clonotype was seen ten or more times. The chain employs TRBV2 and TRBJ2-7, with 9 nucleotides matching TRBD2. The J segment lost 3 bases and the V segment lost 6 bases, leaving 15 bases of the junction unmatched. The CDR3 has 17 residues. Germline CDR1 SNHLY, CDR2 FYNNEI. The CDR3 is CASSRPSGGRADYEQYF. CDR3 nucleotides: TGTGCCAGCAGCCGACCATCTGGCGGGAGGGCTGACTACGAGCAGTACTTC.

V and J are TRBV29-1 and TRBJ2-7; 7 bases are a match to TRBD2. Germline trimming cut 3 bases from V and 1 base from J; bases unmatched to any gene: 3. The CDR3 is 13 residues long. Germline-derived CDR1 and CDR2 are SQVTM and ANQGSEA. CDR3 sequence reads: CSVELGGSYEQYF. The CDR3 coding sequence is TGCAGCGTTGAGTTGGGGGGGTCCTACGAGCAGTACTTC.

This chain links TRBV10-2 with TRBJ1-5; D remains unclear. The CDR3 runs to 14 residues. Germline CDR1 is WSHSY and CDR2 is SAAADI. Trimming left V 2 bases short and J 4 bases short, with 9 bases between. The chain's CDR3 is CASSEGRVNQPQHF. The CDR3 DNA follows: TGCGCCAGCAGTGAGGGGAGGGTAAATCAGCCCCAGCATTTT.

The chain's CDR3 is CASSLQTKTGTQPQHF. The CDR3 DNA follows: TGTGCCAGCAGCTTACAGACTAAGACAGGGACTCAGCCCCAGCATTTT. The chain couples TRBV7-9 to TRBJ1-5; 7 positions agree with TRBD1. Germline loops: CDR1 SEHNR, CDR2 FQNEAQ (reference sequence). This CDR3 is built from 16 residues. Unmatched junction bases numbered 10, after V lost 2 bases and J lost 6 bases.

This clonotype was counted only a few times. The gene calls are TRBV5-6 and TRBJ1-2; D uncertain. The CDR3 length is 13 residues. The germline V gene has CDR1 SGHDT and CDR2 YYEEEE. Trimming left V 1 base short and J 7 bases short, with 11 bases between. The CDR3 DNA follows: TGTGCCAGCAGCTTGTACACTTTAGGTGGCTACACCTTC. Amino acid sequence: CASSLYTLGGYTF.

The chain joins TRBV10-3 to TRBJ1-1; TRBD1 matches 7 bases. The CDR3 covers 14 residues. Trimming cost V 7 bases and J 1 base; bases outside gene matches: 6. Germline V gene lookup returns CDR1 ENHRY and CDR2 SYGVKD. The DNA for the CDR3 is TGTGCCATCAAGAGAACAGGGGAGAACACTGAAGCTTTCTTT. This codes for CAIKRTGENTEAFF.

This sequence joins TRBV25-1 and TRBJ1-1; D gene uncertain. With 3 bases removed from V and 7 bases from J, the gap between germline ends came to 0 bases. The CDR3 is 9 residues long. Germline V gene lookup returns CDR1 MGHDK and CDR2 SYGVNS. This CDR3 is CASSDEAFF. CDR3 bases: TGTGCCAGCAGTGATGAAGCTTTCTTT.

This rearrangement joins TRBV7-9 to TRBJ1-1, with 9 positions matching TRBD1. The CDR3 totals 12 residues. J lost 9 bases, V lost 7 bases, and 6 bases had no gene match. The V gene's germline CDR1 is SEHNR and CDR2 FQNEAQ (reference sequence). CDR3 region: CASNQDRGKAFF. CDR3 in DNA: TGTGCCAGCAACCAGGACAGGGGTAAAGCTTTCTTT.

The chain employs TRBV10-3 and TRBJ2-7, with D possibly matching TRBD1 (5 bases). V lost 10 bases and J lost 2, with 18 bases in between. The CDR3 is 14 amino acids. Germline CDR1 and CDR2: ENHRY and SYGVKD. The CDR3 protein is CASVSLMGPYEQYF. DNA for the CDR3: TGTGCCAGCGTCAGCCTGATGGGGCCCTACGAGCAGTACTTC.

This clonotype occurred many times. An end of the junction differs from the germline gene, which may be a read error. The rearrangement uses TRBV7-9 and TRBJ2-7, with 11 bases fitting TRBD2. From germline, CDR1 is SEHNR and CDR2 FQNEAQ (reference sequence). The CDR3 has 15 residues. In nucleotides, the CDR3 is TGCGCCAGCAGCCAAGATCTAGCGGGAGGCTACGAGCAGTACTTC. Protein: CASSQDLAGGYEQYF.

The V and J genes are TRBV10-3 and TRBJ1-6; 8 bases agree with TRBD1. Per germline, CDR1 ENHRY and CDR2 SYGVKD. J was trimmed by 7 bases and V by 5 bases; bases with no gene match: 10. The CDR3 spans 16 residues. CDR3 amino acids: CAISYLGQGGNSPLHF. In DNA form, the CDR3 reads TGTGCCATCAGTTACCTCGGACAGGGTGGGAATTCACCCCTCCACTTT.

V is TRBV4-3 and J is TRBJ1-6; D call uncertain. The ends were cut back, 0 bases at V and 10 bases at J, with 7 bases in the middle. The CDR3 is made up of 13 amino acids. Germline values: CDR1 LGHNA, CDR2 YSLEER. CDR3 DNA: TGCGCCAGCAGCCAAGATTTCGTCTCACCCCTCCACTTT. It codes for CASSQDFVSPLHF.

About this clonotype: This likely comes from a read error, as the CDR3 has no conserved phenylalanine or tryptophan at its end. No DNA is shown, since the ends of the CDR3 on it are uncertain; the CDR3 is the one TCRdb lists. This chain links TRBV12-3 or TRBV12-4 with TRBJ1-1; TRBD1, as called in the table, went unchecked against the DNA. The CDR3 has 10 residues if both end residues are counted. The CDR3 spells CASSPTGGDY.

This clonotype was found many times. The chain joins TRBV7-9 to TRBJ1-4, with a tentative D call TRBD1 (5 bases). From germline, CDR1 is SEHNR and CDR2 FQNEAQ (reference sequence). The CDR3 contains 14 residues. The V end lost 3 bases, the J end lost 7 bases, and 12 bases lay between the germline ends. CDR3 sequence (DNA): TGTGCCAGCAGCTTGGGACGAGCAGTTGAAAAACTGTTTTTT. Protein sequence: CASSLGRAVEKLFF.

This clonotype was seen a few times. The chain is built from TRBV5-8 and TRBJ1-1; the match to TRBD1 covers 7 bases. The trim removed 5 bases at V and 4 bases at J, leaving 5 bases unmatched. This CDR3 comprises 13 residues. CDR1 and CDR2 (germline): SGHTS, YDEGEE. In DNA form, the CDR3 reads TGTGCCAGCAGTTTCACAGGGGTCACTGAAGCTTTCTTT. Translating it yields CASSFTGVTEAFF.

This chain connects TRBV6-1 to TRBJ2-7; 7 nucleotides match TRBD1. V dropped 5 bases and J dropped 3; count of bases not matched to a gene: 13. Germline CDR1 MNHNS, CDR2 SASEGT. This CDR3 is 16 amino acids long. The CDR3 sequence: CASSPQTGSSVYEQYF. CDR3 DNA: TGTGCCAGCAGTCCCCAGACAGGGTCCTCGGTCTACGAGCAGTACTTC.

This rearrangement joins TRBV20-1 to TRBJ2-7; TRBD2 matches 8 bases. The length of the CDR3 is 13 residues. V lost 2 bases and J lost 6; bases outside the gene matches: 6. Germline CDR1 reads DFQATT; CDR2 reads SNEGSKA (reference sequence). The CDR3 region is CSARLGTRGEQYF. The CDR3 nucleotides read TGCAGTGCTAGACTTGGGACTAGGGGCGAGCAGTACTTC.

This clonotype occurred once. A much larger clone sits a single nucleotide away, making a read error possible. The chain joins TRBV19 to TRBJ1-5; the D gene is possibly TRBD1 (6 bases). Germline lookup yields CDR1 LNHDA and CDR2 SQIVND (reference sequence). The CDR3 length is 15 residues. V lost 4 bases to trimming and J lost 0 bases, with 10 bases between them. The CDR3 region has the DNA TGTGCCAGTAGTACAGGACAGCATAGCAATCAGCCCCAGCATTTT. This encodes CASSTGQHSNQPQHF. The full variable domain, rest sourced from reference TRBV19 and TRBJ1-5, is DGGITQSPKYLFRKEGQNVTLSCEQNLNHDAMYWYRQDPGQGLRLIYYSQIVNDFQKGDIAEGYSVSREKKESFPLTVTSAQKNPTAFYLCASSTGQHSNQPQHFGDGTRLSIL.

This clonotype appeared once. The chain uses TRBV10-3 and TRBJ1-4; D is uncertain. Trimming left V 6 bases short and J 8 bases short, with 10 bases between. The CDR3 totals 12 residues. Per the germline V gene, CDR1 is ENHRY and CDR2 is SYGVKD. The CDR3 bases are TGTGCCATCAGGGCCGGGCAGGAAAAACTGTTTTTT. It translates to CAIRAGQEKLFF.